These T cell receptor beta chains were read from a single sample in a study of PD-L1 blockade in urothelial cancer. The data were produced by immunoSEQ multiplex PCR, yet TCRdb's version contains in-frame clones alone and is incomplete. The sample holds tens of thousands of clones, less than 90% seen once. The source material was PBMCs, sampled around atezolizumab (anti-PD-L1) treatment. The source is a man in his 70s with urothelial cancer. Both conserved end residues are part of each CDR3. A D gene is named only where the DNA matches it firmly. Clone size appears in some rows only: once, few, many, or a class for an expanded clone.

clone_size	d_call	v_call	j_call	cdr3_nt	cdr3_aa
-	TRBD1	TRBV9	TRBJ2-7	TGTGCCAGCAGCGCCTCGGGACAGGGGGCGCGTGAGCAGTACTTC	CASSASGQGAREQYF
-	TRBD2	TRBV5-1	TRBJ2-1	TGCGCCAGCAGCTTGGCCTGGCCGGGAGGGACACCGAATGAGCAGTTCTTC	CASSLAWPGGTPNEQFF
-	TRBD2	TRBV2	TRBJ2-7	TGTGCCAGCAGTGAAAGGGGGACTAGCTCCTACGAGCAGTACTTC	CASSERGTSSYEQYF
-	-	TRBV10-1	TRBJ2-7	TGCGCCAGCAGTGAGTCATCCAGGTCCTACGAGCAGTACTTC	CASSESSRSYEQYF
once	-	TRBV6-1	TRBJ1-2	TGTGCCAGCAGTGAGGCGCGGCAGTATGGCTACACCTTC	CASSEARQYGYTF
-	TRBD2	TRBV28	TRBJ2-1	TGTGCCAGCAGTGTAGCGGGAGATTCCTACAATGAGCAGTTCTTC	CASSVAGDSYNEQFF
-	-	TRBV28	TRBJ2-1	TGTGCCAGCACCATCCCCAGAGGAACGGCTGAGCAGTTCTTC	CASTIPRGTAEQFF
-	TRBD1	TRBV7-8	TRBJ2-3	TGTGCCAGCAGCTTAGCTCGACAGGGAGGCACAGATACGCAGTATTTT	CASSLARQGGTDTQYF
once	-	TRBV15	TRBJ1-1	TGTGCCACCAGTCCTCTCTTCACCGGGACTCCCTTTCCTGAAGCTTTCTTT	CATSPLFTGTPFPEAFF
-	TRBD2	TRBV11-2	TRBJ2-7	TGTGCCAGCAGCTTAGTCCCCCAGACTAGCGGGAGTCCTAACGAGCAGTACTTC	CASSLVPQTSGSPNEQYF
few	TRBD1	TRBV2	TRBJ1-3	TGTGCCAGCAGCGCCGGGACAGGGGGAGGAAACACCATATATTTT	CASSAGTGGGNTIYF
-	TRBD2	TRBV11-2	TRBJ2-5	TGTGCCAGCAGCTCAAAATCAACTAGCGGGGAAGAGACCCAGTACTTC	CASSSKSTSGEETQYF
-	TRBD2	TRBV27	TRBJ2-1	TGTGCCAGCAGTTTATATAGCGGGAGTCCCAATGAGCAGTTCTTC	CASSLYSGSPNEQFF
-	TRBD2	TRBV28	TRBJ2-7	TGTGCCAGCAGTGGGCCAGCGGGAGGGCCCCTCGAGCAGTACTTC	CASSGPAGGPLEQYF
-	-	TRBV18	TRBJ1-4	TGTGCCAGCTCACCAAGGCAGGATGAAAAACTGTTTTTT	CASSPRQDEKLFF
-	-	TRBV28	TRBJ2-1	TGTGCCAGCACCTCGGACTACGGGGATGAGCAGTTCTTC	CASTSDYGDEQFF
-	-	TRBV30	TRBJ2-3	TGTGCCTGGAATGTACTGGATACGCAGTATTTT	CAWNVLDTQYF
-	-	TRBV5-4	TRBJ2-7	TGTGCCAGCAGCTTGTCCACAGACCCATTACTCTACGAGCAGTACTTC	CASSLSTDPLLYEQYF
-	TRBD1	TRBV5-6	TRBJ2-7	TGTGCCAGCAGCTGGCCGGGACAGGGATCCGAGCAGTACTTC	CASSWPGQGSEQYF
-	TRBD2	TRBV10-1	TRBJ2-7	TGCGCCAGCAGCCCGACGCCGGGACTAGCGGGTTATACGTTCTACGAGCAGTACTTC	CASSPTPGLAGYTFYEQYF
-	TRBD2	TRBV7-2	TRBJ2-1	TGTGCCAGCAGCTTCGGACTAGCGGGAGCTTACAATGAGCAGTTCTTC	CASSFGLAGAYNEQFF
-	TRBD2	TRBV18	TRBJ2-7	TGTGCCAGCTCGCCTCGGACTAGCGGGAAGGACGAGCAGTACTTC	CASSPRTSGKDEQYF
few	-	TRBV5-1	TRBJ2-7	TGCGCCAGCAGCTTGGAACAAGTCTACGAGCAGTACTTC	CASSLEQVYEQYF
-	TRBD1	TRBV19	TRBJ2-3	TGTGCCAGTAGTCCCGGACAGGGGGGCCAAAATACGCAGTATTTT	CASSPGQGGQNTQYF
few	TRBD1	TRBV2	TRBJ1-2	TGTGCCAGCAGTGGGCCGGGACAGGGACGGTTCTATGGCTACACCTTC	CASSGPGQGRFYGYTF
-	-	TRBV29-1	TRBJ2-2	TGCAGCGTTGTAAGGCCGGGGTTAGTTGACGGGGAGCTGTTTTTT	CSVVRPGLVDGELFF
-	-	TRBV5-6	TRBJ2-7	TGTGCCAGCAGCTTGCCGACTAGCTCCTACGAGCAGTACTTC	CASSLPTSSYEQYF
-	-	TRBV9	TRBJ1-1	TGTGCCAGCAGCGGCAGGACAGCGAACACTGAAGCTTTCTTT	CASSGRTANTEAFF
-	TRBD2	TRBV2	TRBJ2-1	TGTGCCAGCCGCTCACTAGCGGGAGGAGGGATTGAGCAGTTCTTC	CASRSLAGGGIEQFF
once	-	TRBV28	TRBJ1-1	TGTGCCAGCAGTTTTAGGCGACTAAACACTGAAGCTTTCTTT	CASSFRRLNTEAFF
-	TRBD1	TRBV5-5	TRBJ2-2	TGTGCCAGCAGCTTGGAGACAGGGAGGAACACCGGGGAGCTGTTTTTT	CASSLETGRNTGELFF
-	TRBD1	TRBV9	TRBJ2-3	TGTGCCAGCCAAAGGGCAGGGGGCAGCCCAGATACGCAGTATTTT	CASQRAGGSPDTQYF
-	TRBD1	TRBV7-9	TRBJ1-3	TGTGCCAGCAGCCCTAGGGACAGCCTTAGCTCTGGAAACACCATATATTTT	CASSPRDSLSSGNTIYF
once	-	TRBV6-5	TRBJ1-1	TGTGCCAGCAGTTACGGACAGCTGGGTACTGAAGCTTTCTTT	CASSYGQLGTEAFF
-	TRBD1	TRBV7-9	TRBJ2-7	TGTGCCAGCAGCCGCCAAGGACAGGGTACGTCCGAGCAGTACTTC	CASSRQGQGTSEQYF
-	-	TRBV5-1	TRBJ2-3	TGCGCCACCGGAGGTGCGTCAGCAGATACGCAGTATTTT	CATGGASADTQYF